These 12 T cell receptor beta chains originate from one sample sequenced in a study of shared clonotypes between healthy human individuals. The assay was immunoSEQ multiplex PCR, and TCRdb's table has in-frame clones only and misses some. The sample holds fewer than 800,000 clones, about 90% seen once. Positive CCR7 selection of CD45RO-negative cells yielded the naive CD8 cells, and terminally differentiated effector memory CD45RA+ cells were excluded. The sample consisted of naive CD8+ T cells sorted from blood. These receptors were collected from a young man in good health.

This chain connects TRBV6-9 to TRBJ2-5; no firm D call. V was shortened by 2 bases and J by 5 bases, with 3 bases between the two germline ends. This CDR3 spans 11 amino acids. Germline-derived CDR1 and CDR2 are MNHGY and SVAAGI. The CDR3 nucleotides read TGTGCCAGCAGTTATACCGAGACCCAGTACTTC. Its translation: CASSYTETQYF.

The V gene is TRBV7-3, the J gene TRBJ2-1; no clear D. CDR1 SGHTA and CDR2 FQGTGA come from the germline V gene. The CDR3 contains 16 residues. Deletions cut 1 base from V and 0 bases from J, with 10 bases between. CDR3: CASSLNGGSSYNEQFF. CDR3 in DNA: TGTGCCAGCAGCTTAAATGGCGGTAGCTCCTACAATGAGCAGTTCTTC.

In the case of this clone: Other nucleotide sequences from this sample produce the same CDR3. CDR3 residues: CASSLISYEQYF. CDR3 coding DNA: TGTGCCAGCAGCTTAATAAGTTACGAGCAGTACTTC. The chain recombines TRBV7-9 with TRBJ2-7; D is undetermined. This CDR3 has 12 amino acids. V shed 2 bases and J shed 4 bases, with 6 bases lying between them. The germline V gene has CDR1 SEHNR and CDR2 FQNEAQ (reference sequence). Looking up the rest from reference TRBV7-9 and TRBJ2-7 gives the full variable domain: DTGVSQNPRHKITKRGQNVTFRCDPISEHNRLYWYRQTLGQGPEFLTYFQNEAQLEKSRLLSDRFSAERPKGSFSTLEIQRTEQGDSAMYLCASSLISYEQYFGPGTRLTVT.

The chain is built from TRBV19 and TRBJ2-1; D may be TRBD1 (5 bases). Trimming cost V 10 bases and J 1 base, with 11 bases left between them. CDR1 is LNHDA, CDR2 SQIVND, per germline (reference sequence). The CDR3 is 13 residues long. The CDR3 nucleotides read TGTGCCACCCGGGCAGGGTCCTACAATGAGCAGTTCTTC. It translates to CATRAGSYNEQFF.

The chain recombines TRBV10-1 with TRBJ2-7; TRBD1 aligns across 8 bases. The junction had 1 base not matched to a gene; V was cut back by 3 bases and J by 3 bases. This CDR3 spans 13 amino acids. Germline-derived CDR1 and CDR2 are WNHNN and SYGVQD (reference sequence). The chain's CDR3 is CASSEDRGYEQYF. The CDR3 coding sequence is TGCGCCAGCAGTGAAGACAGGGGCTACGAGCAGTACTTC.

V usage is TRBV15 and J usage is TRBJ2-4, with 10 bases lining up with TRBD2. J was trimmed by 6 bases and V by 5 bases; bases with no gene match: 7. Germline CDR1 LNHNV, CDR2 YYDKDF (reference sequence). The CDR3 length is 15 residues. This chain's CDR3 is CATSPTSGIRNIQYF. CDR3 DNA: TGTGCCACCAGCCCAACTAGCGGGATTAGAAACATTCAGTACTTC.

The V call is TRBV7-8, the J call TRBJ2-7; 9 bases agree with TRBD1. The CDR3 is made up of 14 amino acids. Trimming cost V 5 bases and J 3 bases; bases outside gene matches: 5. The germline V gene has CDR1 SGHVS and CDR2 FQNEAQ. The CDR3, as DNA: TGTGCCAGCAGCCAGGGACAGGGTTTCTACGAGCAGTACTTC. It encodes CASSQGQGFYEQYF.

The rearrangement uses TRBV15 and TRBJ2-7, with D unclear. V was cut by 0 bases and J by 5 bases, with 11 bases left in between. This CDR3 contains 14 residues. Germline V gives CDR1 LNHNV, CDR2 YYDKDF (reference sequence). CDR3 in amino acids: CATSRDLAAHEQYF. DNA of the CDR3: TGTGCCACCAGCAGAGATCTGGCAGCCCACGAGCAGTACTTC. The whole variable domain, remainder taken from reference TRBV15 and TRBJ2-7, is DAMVIQNPRYQVTQFGKPVTLSCSQTLNHNVMYWYQQKSSQAPKLLFHYYDKDFNNEADTPDNFQSRRPNTSFCFLDIRSPGLGDTAMYLCATSRDLAAHEQYFGPGTRLTVT.

The chain has TRBV9 and TRBJ1-4; no definite D call. V lost 4 bases to trimming and J lost 4 bases, with 14 bases between them. Per germline, CDR1 SGDLS and CDR2 YYNGEE. This CDR3 spans 15 amino acids. CDR3 nucleotide sequence: TGTGCCAGCAGCCCGAGAAGGACGTATAATGAAAAACTGTTTTTT. Translation gives CASSPRRTYNEKLFF. Full variable domain (missing parts from reference TRBV9 and TRBJ1-4): DSGVTQTPKHLITATGQRVTLRCSPRSGDLSVYWYQQSLDQGLQFLIQYYNGEERAKGNILERFSAQQFPDLHSELNLSSLELGDSALYFCASSPRRTYNEKLFFGSGTQLSVL.

The V call is TRBV28, the J call TRBJ2-7; tentatively, D is TRBD1 (6 bases). The CDR3 length is 15 residues. CDR1 is MDHEN, CDR2 SYDVKM, per germline. Trimming shortened V by 3 bases and J by 1 base, and 13 bases separated the two germline ends. CDR3 amino acids: CASSFLPTGSYEQYF. The CDR3, as DNA: TGTGCCAGCAGTTTTCTCCCGACAGGTTCCTACGAGCAGTACTTC.

This chain connects TRBV7-6 to TRBJ2-7, with 8 bases identical to TRBD1. The J segment lost 4 bases and the V segment lost 5 bases, leaving 7 bases of the junction unmatched. The germline gives CDR1 SGHVS, CDR2 FNYEAQ. The CDR3 consists of 14 residues. CDR3 residues: CASSPPGGWYEQYF. The CDR3 DNA is TGTGCCAGCAGCCCCCCAGGGGGCTGGTACGAGCAGTACTTC.

This clone was observed a single time. The chain employs TRBV2 and TRBJ2-7; TRBD1 or TRBD2 may be the D gene (5 bases each). Trimming removed 4 bases at V and 4 bases at J, with 14 bases between. The germline gives CDR1 SNHLY, CDR2 FYNNEI. The CDR3 extends over 14 amino acids. In DNA form, the CDR3 reads TGTGCCAGCAGTGCTAGGGACGGATTATACGAGCAGTACTTC. This gives the protein CASSARDGLYEQYF.